Listed below are T cell receptor beta chains from one sample, sequenced in a study of cytomegalovirus exposure and HLA in healthy donors. The assay was immunoSEQ multiplex PCR, and TCRdb's table has in-frame clones only and misses some. Of under 200,000 clones in the sample, 10% to 15% were seen once. Sample: PBMCs. These receptors originate from a man between 45 and 60 years old in good health and CMV-seropositive. Both conserved end residues are part of each CDR3. A D gene is named only where the DNA matches it firmly. The listing skips clone size in some rows; elsewhere it reads once, few, many or a size class.

d_gene: NA; v_gene: TRBV28; abundance: NA; j_gene: TRBJ1-5; CDR3aa: CASIVDRHSNQPQHF; CDR3nt: TGTGCCAGCATCGTGGACAGACATAGCAATCAGCCCCAGCATTTT
d_gene: NA; v_gene: TRBV28; abundance: few; j_gene: TRBJ1-5; CDR3aa: CASKGGNNQPQHF; CDR3nt: TGTGCCAGCAAGGGAGGGAACAATCAGCCCCAGCATTTT
d_gene: TRBD1; v_gene: TRBV5-4; abundance: NA; j_gene: TRBJ1-1; CDR3aa: CASSPGQPNTEAFF; CDR3nt: TGTGCCAGCAGCCCGGGACAGCCGAACACTGAAGCTTTCTTT
d_gene: NA; v_gene: TRBV5-1; abundance: few; j_gene: TRBJ2-5; CDR3aa: CASSLNPQGSQETQYF; CDR3nt: TGCGCCAGCAGCTTGAACCCTCAGGGATCCCAAGAGACCCAGTACTTC
d_gene: NA; v_gene: TRBV5-6; abundance: NA; j_gene: TRBJ1-4; CDR3aa: CASSQTGRVAEKLFF; CDR3nt: TGTGCCAGCAGTCAAACAGGGAGGGTCGCTGAAAAACTGTTTTTT
d_gene: TRBD1; v_gene: TRBV2; abundance: NA; j_gene: TRBJ1-5; CDR3aa: CASNDLTGGTQPQHF; CDR3nt: TGTGCCAGCAACGACCTGACAGGGGGAACGCAGCCCCAGCATTTT
d_gene: NA; v_gene: TRBV12-5; abundance: NA; j_gene: TRBJ1-4; CDR3aa: CASGLVLTATNEKLFF; CDR3nt: TGTGCTAGTGGTTTGGTACTTACTGCAACTAATGAAAAACTGTTTTTT
d_gene: NA; v_gene: TRBV30; abundance: NA; j_gene: TRBJ2-5; CDR3aa: CAWTGSQETQYF; CDR3nt: TGTGCCTGGACAGGGTCCCAAGAGACCCAGTACTTC
d_gene: TRBD1; v_gene: TRBV6-5; abundance: few; j_gene: TRBJ1-4; CDR3aa: CASSSGGLDEKLFF; CDR3nt: TGTGCCAGCAGTTCAGGGGGCCTGGATGAAAAACTGTTTTTT
d_gene: NA; v_gene: TRBV9; abundance: few; j_gene: TRBJ1-1; CDR3aa: CASSVTAGPWNTEAFF; CDR3nt: TGTGCCAGCAGCGTAACGGCAGGCCCTTGGAACACTGAAGCTTTCTTT
d_gene: NA; v_gene: TRBV30; abundance: few; j_gene: TRBJ1-1; CDR3aa: CAWTGAVEAFF; CDR3nt: TGTGCCTGGACAGGGGCAGTTGAAGCTTTCTTT
d_gene: NA; v_gene: TRBV27; abundance: NA; j_gene: TRBJ2-3; CDR3aa: CASTLGAGRSTDTQYF; CDR3nt: TGTGCCAGCACCCTAGGGGCAGGACGTAGCACAGATACGCAGTATTTT
d_gene: NA; v_gene: TRBV7-2; abundance: NA; j_gene: TRBJ1-5; CDR3aa: CASSLESFGGRNQPQHF; CDR3nt: TGTGCCAGCAGCTTAGAGTCTTTTGGGGGCCGCAATCAGCCCCAGCATTTT
d_gene: TRBD2; v_gene: TRBV5-4; abundance: few; j_gene: TRBJ2-1; CDR3aa: CASSSPGTSGVNEQFF; CDR3nt: TGTGCCAGCAGCTCCCCCGGGACTAGCGGGGTCAATGAGCAGTTCTTC
d_gene: NA; v_gene: TRBV2; abundance: few; j_gene: TRBJ2-2; CDR3aa: CASIETAPPGELFF; CDR3nt: TGTGCCAGCATTGAGACAGCTCCTCCCGGGGAGCTGTTTTTT
d_gene: TRBD2; v_gene: TRBV5-4; abundance: NA; j_gene: TRBJ2-5; CDR3aa: CASSFPSGGQETQYF; CDR3nt: TGTGCCAGCAGCTTCCCTAGCGGGGGCCAAGAGACCCAGTACTTC
d_gene: TRBD1; v_gene: TRBV6-1; abundance: NA; j_gene: TRBJ2-4; CDR3aa: CASSGRDRTKNIQYF; CDR3nt: TGTGCCAGCAGTGGCCGGGACAGAACCAAAAACATTCAGTACTTC
d_gene: NA; v_gene: TRBV14; abundance: NA; j_gene: TRBJ2-1; CDR3aa: CASSTGMDEQFF; CDR3nt: TGTGCCAGCAGTACAGGGATGGATGAGCAGTTCTTC
d_gene: NA; v_gene: TRBV2; abundance: few; j_gene: TRBJ1-4; CDR3aa: CASRGDSPGRLFF; CDR3nt: TGTGCCAGCAGGGGTGACTCCCCGGGGAGACTGTTTTTT
d_gene: NA; v_gene: TRBV30; abundance: NA; j_gene: TRBJ1-1; CDR3aa: CAWNRADTEAFF; CDR3nt: TGTGCCTGGAACAGGGCGGACACTGAAGCTTTCTTT
d_gene: NA; v_gene: TRBV30; abundance: NA; j_gene: TRBJ1-1; CDR3aa: CAWTGRGGTEAFF; CDR3nt: TGTGCCTGGACGGGGAGGGGGGGCACTGAAGCTTTCTTT
d_gene: NA; v_gene: TRBV9; abundance: few; j_gene: TRBJ2-5; CDR3aa: CASSVAPTQETQYF; CDR3nt: TGTGCCAGCAGCGTAGCGCCGACACAAGAGACCCAGTACTTC
d_gene: NA; v_gene: TRBV23-1; abundance: NA; j_gene: TRBJ1-5; CDR3aa: CASSQLYGKDQPQHF; CDR3nt: TGCGCCAGCAGTCAATTGTACGGGAAGGATCAGCCCCAGCATTTT
d_gene: NA; v_gene: TRBV10-3; abundance: NA; j_gene: TRBJ1-1; CDR3aa: CAGGDGVGTEAFF; CDR3nt: TGTGCCGGAGGGGACGGGGTGGGTACTGAAGCTTTCTTT
d_gene: TRBD1; v_gene: TRBV7-2; abundance: NA; j_gene: TRBJ1-4; CDR3aa: CASSSSRGRGEKLFF; CDR3nt: TGTGCCAGCAGCTCTAGCAGGGGGCGCGGGGAAAAACTGTTTTTT
d_gene: TRBD2; v_gene: TRBV7-3; abundance: few; j_gene: TRBJ2-1; CDR3aa: CASSLGLAGNEQFF; CDR3nt: TGTGCCAGCAGCCTCGGACTAGCCGGGAATGAGCAGTTCTTC
d_gene: TRBD2; v_gene: TRBV29-1; abundance: few; j_gene: TRBJ2-3; CDR3aa: CSALAGRTDTQYF; CDR3nt: TGCAGCGCTTTAGCGGGCCGCACAGATACGCAGTATTTT
d_gene: NA; v_gene: TRBV11-3; abundance: NA; j_gene: TRBJ1-3; CDR3aa: CASSSGLSGNTIYF; CDR3nt: TGTGCCAGCAGCTCCGGACTCTCTGGAAACACCATATATTTT
d_gene: TRBD1; v_gene: TRBV10-2; abundance: NA; j_gene: TRBJ1-6; CDR3aa: CASSDRGDSPLHF; CDR3nt: TGCGCCAGCAGTGACAGGGGGGATTCACCCCTCCACTTT
d_gene: TRBD2; v_gene: TRBV27; abundance: NA; j_gene: TRBJ2-7; CDR3aa: CASSGSGGADEQYF; CDR3nt: TGTGCCAGCAGTGGTAGCGGGGGGGCCGACGAGCAGTACTTC
d_gene: TRBD2; v_gene: TRBV5-4; abundance: few; j_gene: TRBJ2-3; CDR3aa: CASSSSGGRATDTQYF; CDR3nt: TGTGCCAGCAGCTCTAGCGGGGGAAGGGCCACAGATACGCAGTATTTT
d_gene: NA; v_gene: TRBV5-1; abundance: NA; j_gene: TRBJ2-6; CDR3aa: CASSFDSRSGANVLTF; CDR3nt: TGCGCCAGCAGCTTTGACAGCCGCTCTGGGGCCAACGTCCTGACTTTC
d_gene: TRBD1; v_gene: TRBV6-6; abundance: NA; j_gene: TRBJ1-5; CDR3aa: CASSDRDRGLGQPQHF; CDR3nt: TGTGCCAGCAGCGACAGGGACAGGGGATTGGGTCAGCCCCAGCATTTT
d_gene: TRBD1; v_gene: TRBV9; abundance: NA; j_gene: TRBJ2-7; CDR3aa: CASSGQGPYEQYF; CDR3nt: TGTGCCAGCAGCGGACAGGGTCCCTACGAGCAGTACTTC
d_gene: TRBD2; v_gene: TRBV5-4; abundance: NA; j_gene: TRBJ2-3; CDR3aa: CASSLGGLAATDTQYF; CDR3nt: TGTGCCAGCAGCTTGGGAGGACTAGCCGCCACAGATACGCAGTATTTT
d_gene: NA; v_gene: TRBV11-2; abundance: NA; j_gene: TRBJ1-1; CDR3aa: CASSLQDRNTEAFF; CDR3nt: TGTGCCAGCAGCTTGCAAGACAGGAACACTGAAGCTTTCTTT
d_gene: NA; v_gene: TRBV7-5; abundance: NA; j_gene: TRBJ1-5; CDR3aa: CARSHSDRADQPQHF; CDR3nt: TGTGCCAGAAGCCACTCCGACAGGGCGGATCAGCCCCAGCATTTT
d_gene: TRBD1; v_gene: TRBV30; abundance: few; j_gene: TRBJ1-2; CDR3aa: CAWSVQGQLTYGYTF; CDR3nt: TGTGCCTGGAGTGTACAGGGACAGCTTACCTATGGCTACACCTTC
d_gene: TRBD1; v_gene: TRBV2; abundance: NA; j_gene: TRBJ1-5; CDR3aa: CASSDRTGFGQPQHF; CDR3nt: TGTGCCAGCAGTGACCGGACAGGTTTTGGGCAGCCCCAGCATTTT
d_gene: TRBD2; v_gene: TRBV10-3; abundance: few; j_gene: TRBJ2-3; CDR3aa: CAISGGGAGPTDTQYF; CDR3nt: TGTGCCATCAGTGGCGGGGGGGCGGGGCCCACAGATACGCAGTATTTT
d_gene: TRBD1; v_gene: TRBV6-6; abundance: NA; j_gene: TRBJ2-1; CDR3aa: CASSTGTGRFHEQFF; CDR3nt: TGTGCCAGCAGTACCGGGACAGGGAGGTTCCATGAGCAGTTCTTC
d_gene: NA; v_gene: TRBV6-5; abundance: NA; j_gene: TRBJ1-1; CDR3aa: CASSFLGGPMNTEAFF; CDR3nt: TGTGCCAGCAGTTTTCTAGGGGGACCCATGAACACTGAAGCTTTCTTT
d_gene: TRBD1; v_gene: TRBV9; abundance: NA; j_gene: TRBJ2-1; CDR3aa: CASSDRDRVGNEQFF; CDR3nt: TGTGCCAGCAGCGACCGGGACAGGGTTGGGAATGAGCAGTTCTTC
d_gene: TRBD1; v_gene: TRBV19; abundance: few; j_gene: TRBJ1-6; CDR3aa: CASSAGTVNSPLHF; CDR3nt: TGTGCCAGTAGTGCCGGGACAGTGAATTCACCCCTCCACTTT
d_gene: NA; v_gene: TRBV28; abundance: few; j_gene: TRBJ1-6; CDR3aa: CASREGKGSYNSPLHF; CDR3nt: TGTGCCAGCAGGGAGGGTAAGGGATCCTATAATTCACCCCTCCACTTT
d_gene: NA; v_gene: TRBV6-5; abundance: NA; j_gene: TRBJ2-1; CDR3aa: CASSYTRRQGGREQFF; CDR3nt: TGTGCCAGCAGTTACACTCGTAGGCAGGGGGGACGTGAGCAGTTCTTC
d_gene: NA; v_gene: TRBV10-3; abundance: few; j_gene: TRBJ1-4; CDR3aa: CAISESGQREKLFF; CDR3nt: TGTGCCATCAGTGAGTCCGGACAGAGGGAAAAACTGTTTTTT
d_gene: TRBD1; v_gene: TRBV11-3; abundance: NA; j_gene: TRBJ1-1; CDR3aa: CAGQGLTENTEAFF; CDR3nt: TGTGCCGGACAGGGTCTCACGGAGAACACTGAAGCTTTCTTT
d_gene: TRBD2; v_gene: TRBV6-4; abundance: few; j_gene: TRBJ2-5; CDR3aa: CASSPGGGPQETQYF; CDR3nt: TGTGCCAGCAGCCCTGGCGGGGGTCCCCAAGAGACCCAGTACTTC
d_gene: NA; v_gene: TRBV6-6; abundance: few; j_gene: TRBJ1-5; CDR3aa: CASSRGGSSNQPQHF; CDR3nt: TGTGCCAGCAGTCGTGGGGGGAGTAGCAATCAGCCCCAGCATTTT
d_gene: NA; v_gene: TRBV6-5; abundance: few; j_gene: TRBJ2-5; CDR3aa: CASSYPGESRAQYF; CDR3nt: TGTGCCAGCAGTTACCCAGGGGAGAGTCGGGCCCAGTACTTC
d_gene: TRBD1; v_gene: TRBV15; abundance: few; j_gene: TRBJ1-2; CDR3aa: CATLYLGGQGVEATGYTF; CDR3nt: TGTGCCACGTTGTACCTTGGGGGACAGGGCGTTGAGGCTACTGGCTACACCTTC
d_gene: NA; v_gene: TRBV2; abundance: NA; j_gene: TRBJ2-4; CDR3aa: CASTGSQGIQYF; CDR3nt: TGTGCCAGCACAGGTTCTCAGGGAATTCAGTACTTC